This entry lists 29 T cell receptor beta chains sequenced from one sample in a study of radiotherapy plus CTLA-4 blockade in lung cancer. The data were produced by immunoSEQ multiplex PCR, yet TCRdb's version contains in-frame clones alone and is incomplete. The table has about 59,000 clones, 70% to 85% seen once. The sequencing here drew on peripheral blood, taken from a patient treated with radiotherapy plus ipilimumab. The receptors shown here come from a human donor with non-small cell lung cancer whose response to radiotherapy plus ipilimumab could not be evaluated.

V and J are TRBV11-2 and TRBJ2-1; TRBD2 matches at 9 bases. The CDR3 has 17 residues. Losses at the gene ends were 3 bases for V and 6 bases for J; bases not matched to a gene: 12. Looked up from germline, CDR1 is SGHAT and CDR2 is FQNNGV. The CDR3 here is CASSLRSGRTAGNEQFF. Here the CDR3 DNA reads TGTGCCAGCAGCTTGAGAAGCGGGAGGACGGCGGGCAATGAGCAGTTCTTC.

The CDR3 DNA is TGTGCCAGCAGCCCCGGGACAGGGTGGATCGGGGAGCTGTTTTTT. Translated: CASSPGTGWIGELFF. V gene TRBV5-5 combines with J gene TRBJ2-2; 9 bases agree with TRBD1. The germline CDR1 and CDR2 sequences are SGHKS and YYEKEE (reference sequence). CDR3 length: 15 amino acids. V dropped 4 bases and J dropped 7; count of bases not matched to a gene: 8.

V usage is TRBV15 and J usage is TRBJ2-7, with a possible D match to TRBD2 (8 bases). V was pared by 11 bases and J by 5 bases, with 19 bases between. The CDR3 consists of 13 residues. Germline V gives CDR1 LNHNV, CDR2 YYDKDF (reference sequence). The CDR3 reads CASVAGQNHEQYF. In DNA, the CDR3 is TGTGCCTCTGTAGCGGGACAGAATCACGAGCAGTACTTC.

The V gene is TRBV4-3, the J gene TRBJ2-7; D is possibly TRBD2 (6 bases). Trimming shortened V by 1 base and J by 4 bases, and 14 bases separated the two germline ends. The CDR3 is made up of 15 amino acids. Germline CDR1 is LGHNA and CDR2 is YSLEER. The CDR3: CASSQGVELAYEQYF. As DNA, the CDR3 is TGCGCCAGCAGCCAAGGAGTGGAACTAGCATACGAGCAGTACTTC.

This clone has only a few counts. The CDR3 reads CASSQPLIRTSGRSQETQYF. Written as DNA, the CDR3 is TGTGCCAGCAGTCAGCCCCTTATACGAACTAGCGGGAGGAGCCAAGAGACCCAGTACTTC. This chain joins TRBV2 and TRBJ2-5; 12 positions agree with TRBD2. The ends lost 5 bases at V and 1 base at J; junction bases unmatched: 17. This CDR3 comprises 20 residues. CDR1 is SNHLY, CDR2 FYNNEI, per germline.

The sample holds one count of this clone. This chain joins TRBV6-5 and TRBJ1-1, with 10 bases fitting TRBD1. With 8 bases clipped from V and 0 bases from J, the junction kept 6 bases outside the gene matches. Germline V CDR1 and CDR2: MNHEY, SVGAGI. This CDR3 comprises 15 residues. The chain's CDR3 is CASRGTGEMNTEAFF. The CDR3 region has the DNA TGTGCCAGCCGAGGGACAGGGGAAATGAACACTGAAGCTTTCTTT.

This clone was seen once. The chain employs TRBV2 and TRBJ1-2; 7 nucleotides align to TRBD1. CDR1 is SNHLY, CDR2 FYNNEI, per germline. The CDR3 is 13 residues long. Germline trimming cut 6 bases from V and 8 bases from J; bases unmatched to any gene: 9. CDR3 sequence: CASRYTGAGGYTF. The CDR3, as DNA: TGTGCCAGCAGATATACAGGGGCGGGAGGCTACACCTTC.

CDR3 protein: CASSPQGFNEQFF. The CDR3 DNA is TGTGCCAGCAGCCCACAGGGATTCAATGAGCAGTTCTTC. The chain uses TRBV5-4 and TRBJ2-1, with D possibly TRBD1 on 6 matching bases. The germline CDR1 and CDR2 sequences are SGHNT and YYREEE (reference sequence). V lost 4 bases to trimming and J lost 6 bases, with 11 bases between them. The CDR3 spans 13 residues.

This clone was observed a handful of times. This same CDR3 is encoded by further DNA sequences in the sample. The V gene is TRBV11-2, the J gene TRBJ2-1; TRBD2 matches 10 bases. Losses at the gene ends were 3 bases for V and 9 bases for J; bases not matched to a gene: 11. Germline V gene sequence: CDR1 SGHAT, CDR2 FQNNGV. CDR3 length: 16 residues. The CDR3 sequence is CASSFSAGGGGGEQFF. The CDR3 DNA is TGTGCCAGCAGCTTTTCAGCGGGGGGGGGCGGGGGTGAGCAGTTCTTC.

The chain recombines TRBV12-1 with TRBJ1-1. TRBV12-1 is reported as a pseudogene. CDR3 length equals 15 residues. CDR3 in DNA: TGTGCCAGCAGCCCCGTGGACTTTATGAACACTGAAGCTTTCTTT. It yields the protein CASSPVDFMNTEAFF.

The chain recombines TRBV7-2 with TRBJ1-1; 7 bases line up with TRBD1. The CDR3 is 15 amino acids. V lost 5 bases, J lost 2 bases, and 8 bases stayed unmatched. The V gene's germline CDR1 is SGHTA and CDR2 FQGNSA. The CDR3 reads CASSASGQTNTEAFF. CDR3 DNA sequence: TGTGCCAGCAGCGCATCGGGACAGACCAACACTGAAGCTTTCTTT.

This clone showed up just once. The rearrangement links TRBV29-1 to TRBJ2-3; TRBD1 matches 9 bases. There are 15 residues in the CDR3. The V gene end was trimmed by 6 bases and the J gene end by 3 bases; junction bases not matched to a gene: 10. The germline V gene has CDR1 SQVTM and CDR2 ANQGSEA. The chain's CDR3 is CSVSSSGTGTDTQYF. The CDR3 nucleotides are TGCAGCGTCTCCTCCTCCGGGACAGGGACAGATACGCAGTATTTT.

This rearrangement joins TRBV30 to TRBJ2-7; 7 nucleotides match TRBD1. The V and J ends lost 5 bases and 2 bases, in that order; junction bases with no gene match: 6. CDR1 and CDR2 from the germline V gene are GTSNPN and SVGIG (reference sequence). The CDR3 consists of 13 residues. CDR3 loop: CAWGWDSTYEQYF. DNA for the CDR3: TGTGCCTGGGGTTGGGACAGTACCTACGAGCAGTACTTC.

This chain connects TRBV11-2 to TRBJ2-3, with D perhaps matching TRBD2 (6 bases). Trimming pared 4 bases from V and 0 bases from J, leaving 17 bases between. CDR1 and CDR2 (germline): SGHAT, FQNNGV. CDR3 length equals 17 residues. CDR3 in DNA: TGTGCCAGCAGCTCTTCCCTAGGGGCGGGAAGCACAGATACGCAGTATTTT. Protein product: CASSSSLGAGSTDTQYF.

The CDR3 DNA reads as TGTGCCAGCAGGGGACAGGTGCAAGAGACCCAGTACTTC. This translates into CASRGQVQETQYF. The chain carries TRBV2 and TRBJ2-5; 8 bases are shared with TRBD1. Germline assignment: CDR1 SNHLY and CDR2 FYNNEI. V gave up 6 bases and J gave up 2 bases; unmatched junction bases: 2. This CDR3 contains 13 residues. The entire variable domain, with the rest obtained from reference TRBV2 and TRBJ2-5, is as follows: EPEVTQTPSHQVTQMGQEVILRCVPISNHLYFYWYRQILGQKVEFLVSFYNNEISEKSEIFDDQFSVERPDGSNFTLKIRSTKLEDSAMYFCASRGQVQETQYFGPGTRLLVL.

The chain couples TRBV6-1 to TRBJ1-3, with a possible D match to TRBD1 (6 bases). Germline V gene data show CDR1 as MNHNS and CDR2 as SASEGT. CDR3 size: 17 residues. Trimming shortened V by 2 bases and J by 0 bases, and 14 bases separated the two germline ends. The CDR3 coding sequence is TGTGCCAGCAGTGAACCCGGCAGGGGCCCCTCTGGAAACACCATATATTTT. It codes for CASSEPGRGPSGNTIYF.

V is TRBV5-4 and J is TRBJ2-7; TRBD1 aligns across 8 bases. Trimming removed 2 bases from V and 7 bases from J; junction bases left unmatched: 11. This CDR3 contains 15 residues. The V gene's germline CDR1 is SGHNT and CDR2 YYREEE (reference sequence). The CDR3 reads CASSFRGAGGQEQYF. CDR3 in DNA: TGTGCCAGCAGCTTCAGGGGGGCAGGGGGCCAGGAGCAGTACTTC.

The V call is TRBV5-1, the J call TRBJ2-3; 9 bases map to TRBD2. The germline CDR1 and CDR2 sequences are SGHRS and YFSETQ. This CDR3 has 15 amino acids. V gave up 4 bases and J gave up 2 bases; unmatched junction bases: 5. CDR3 loop: CASSQSGGLTDTQYF. The CDR3 DNA reads TGCGCCAGCAGCCAAAGCGGGGGGCTCACAGATACGCAGTATTTT.

The chain carries TRBV7-9 and TRBJ1-2, with 8 positions matching TRBD1. The V gene end was trimmed by 3 bases and the J gene end by 7 bases; junction bases not matched to a gene: 4. This CDR3 region has 13 residues. The V gene's germline CDR1 is SEHNR and CDR2 FQNEAQ (reference sequence). The CDR3 DNA reads as TGTGCCAGCAGCTTCGACAGGGGAGGTGGCTACACCTTC. This codes for CASSFDRGGGYTF.

This clone was seen only a few times. The gene calls are TRBV6-6 and TRBJ1-4; the match to TRBD1 covers 7 bases. With V trimmed by 5 bases and J by 7 bases, 4 bases remained unmatched. The CDR3 runs to 13 residues. The germline CDR1 and CDR2 sequences are MNHNY and SVGAGI (reference sequence). CDR3 amino acids: CASSRQGFEKLFF. The CDR3 nucleotides read TGTGCCAGCAGTCGACAGGGATTTGAAAAACTGTTTTTT.

The rearrangement joins TRBV7-5 to TRBJ1-2; TRBD1, the table's D call, lacks a check against the DNA. TRBV7-5 is tagged as a pseudogene. The CDR3 has 21 amino acids. The CDR3 sequence is CASGGPHRPRDRCYISYGYTF. CDR3 bases: TGTGCCAGCGGAGGGCCCCACAGGCCCCGGGACAGGTGCTACATTAGCTATGGCTACACCTTC.

The genes are TRBV29-1 and TRBJ1-2; TRBD1 matches 8 bases. Losses at the gene ends were 6 bases for V and 4 bases for J; bases not matched to a gene: 10. Germline CDR1 is SQVTM and CDR2 is ANQGSEA. This CDR3 region has 14 residues. The CDR3 DNA sequence: TGCAGCGTGGCCAGACAGGGGACGCCCTATGGCTACACCTTC. Amino acids: CSVARQGTPYGYTF.

The chain is built from TRBV5-1 and TRBJ2-2; D is ambiguous. Germline assignment: CDR1 SGHRS and CDR2 YFSETQ. CDR3 length equals 13 residues. Deletions cut 2 bases from V and 1 base from J, with 3 bases between. CDR3 DNA sequence: TGCGCCAGCAGCTTACAGAACACCGGGGAGCTGTTTTTT. Amino acids: CASSLQNTGELFF.

The chain is built from TRBV5-1 and TRBJ2-7; 8 nucleotides align to TRBD1. V lost 0 bases, J lost 6 bases, and 5 bases stayed unmatched. This CDR3 has 14 amino acids. The germline CDR1 and CDR2 sequences are SGHRS and YFSETQ. The CDR3 here is CASSLDGQGGEQYF. The CDR3 DNA reads as TGCGCCAGCAGCTTGGACGGACAGGGTGGCGAGCAGTACTTC.

V usage is TRBV6-6 and J usage is TRBJ2-7; the match to TRBD2 covers 7 bases. CDR3 length: 13 amino acids. V dropped 8 bases and J dropped 3; count of bases not matched to a gene: 7. Per germline, CDR1 MNHNY and CDR2 SVGAGI (reference sequence). The CDR3: CASYFGGGYEQYF. CDR3 in DNA: TGTGCCAGCTATTTTGGGGGGGGCTACGAGCAGTACTTC.

This clone appeared once. The V gene is TRBV5-5, the J gene TRBJ1-2, with D unclear. The germline CDR1 and CDR2 sequences are SGHKS and YYEKEE (reference sequence). This CDR3 has 13 amino acids. The V gene lost 7 bases and the J gene lost 2 bases, with 12 bases spanning the gap. CDR3 nucleotides: TGTGCCAGCCGATTACCCGGGAACTATGGCTACACCTTC. Amino acids: CASRLPGNYGYTF.

This chain connects TRBV27 to TRBJ2-2; 9 positions agree with TRBD1. The CDR3 runs to 15 residues. Per germline, CDR1 MNHEY and CDR2 SMNVEV (reference sequence). The junction had 7 bases not matched to a gene; V was cut back by 6 bases and J by 5 bases. The CDR3 nucleotides read TGTGCCAGCAGAACAGGGGGCGCACGGACCGGGGAGCTGTTTTTT. Protein: CASRTGGARTGELFF.

This chain connects TRBV2 to TRBJ1-5; no definite D call. This CDR3 spans 15 amino acids. Germline CDR1 is SNHLY and CDR2 is FYNNEI. V dropped 4 bases and J dropped 4 bases, with 14 bases sitting between them. Here the CDR3 DNA reads TGTGCCAGCAGTGGATCCGGGTTTCCAAATCAGCCCCAGCATTTT. Amino acid sequence: CASSGSGFPNQPQHF.

The chain links TRBV6-1 to TRBJ1-5, with 8 bases that match TRBD1. CDR3 length equals 15 residues. Germline-derived CDR1 and CDR2 are MNHNS and SASEGT. Unmatched junction bases numbered 2, after V lost 3 bases and J lost 1 base. CDR3 bases: TGTGCCAGCAGTGATGGACAGGGCAGCAATCAGCCCCAGCATTTT. Its translation is CASSDGQGSNQPQHF.